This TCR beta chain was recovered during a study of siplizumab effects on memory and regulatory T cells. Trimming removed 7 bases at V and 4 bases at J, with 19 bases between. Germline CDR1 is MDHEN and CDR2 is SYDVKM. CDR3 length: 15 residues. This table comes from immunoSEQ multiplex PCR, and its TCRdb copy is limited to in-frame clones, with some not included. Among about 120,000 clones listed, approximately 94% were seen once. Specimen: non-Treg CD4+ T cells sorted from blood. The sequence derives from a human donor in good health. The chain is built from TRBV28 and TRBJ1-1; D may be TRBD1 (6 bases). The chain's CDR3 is CASTALQGVSTEAFF. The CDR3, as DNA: TGTGCCAGCACTGCCCTACAGGGAGTGTCCACTGAAGCTTTCTTT.